These T cell receptor beta chains were read from a single sample in a study of Ad26.COV2.S vaccination and SARS-CoV-2 variants. Method: immunoSEQ multiplex PCR; TCRdb's copy keeps in-frame clones and lacks some. The sample holds 350,000 to 450,000 clones, about 83% seen once. The material sequenced was peripheral blood, taken in a trial of Ad26.COV2.S vaccine versus placebo. Receptors originate from a person aged 18-65 years who received the Ad26.COV2.S COVID-19 vaccine or a placebo. Both conserved end residues are part of each CDR3. The D gene is left open where the match is weak. A row's size may be missing; if present it is once, few, many or a size class.

>NA|TRBV30|TRBJ1-5|NA
TGTGCCTGGAGTGTAAATAGCAATCAGCCCCAGCATTTT
CAWSVNSNQPQHF
>NA|TRBV3-1/TRBV3-2|TRBJ1-3|NA
TGTGCCAGCAGCCCGGGACATACCTCTGGAAACACCATATATTTT
CASSPGHTSGNTIYF
>NA|TRBV3-1/TRBV3-2|TRBJ1-1|NA
TGTGCCAGCAGCCAAGATAAGGGTCACCTACCGGCTGAAGCTTTCTTT
CASSQDKGHLPAEAFF
>NA|TRBV4-1|TRBJ1-1|NA
TGCGCCAGCAGCCATATAGGGAGGACGAACACTGAAGCTTTCTTT
CASSHIGRTNTEAFF
>few|TRBV12-5|TRBJ1-6|NA
TGTGCTAGTGGCACACCCCATTCACCCCTCCACTTT
CASGTPHSPLHF
>NA|TRBV19|TRBJ2-1|TRBD1
TGTGCCAGTAGTGCAACCGGGACAGGGGGCAATGAGCAGTTCTTC
CASSATGTGGNEQFF
>NA|TRBV5-6|TRBJ2-3|NA
TGTGCCAGCAGCTTGGCCCTGTTGGGATCAGATACGCAGTATTTT
CASSLALLGSDTQYF
>NA|TRBV10-2|TRBJ2-7|NA
TGCGCCAGCAGTGGGGACATCACCTACGAGCAGTACTTC
CASSGDITYEQYF
>NA|TRBV6-6|TRBJ2-3|TRBD1
TGTGCCAGCATGGCGGACAGGGGTACAGATACGCAGTATTTT
CASMADRGTDTQYF
>once|TRBV5-4|TRBJ2-7|NA
TGTGCCAGCAGCATGTGGGGAGCCTACGAGCAGTACTTC
CASSMWGAYEQYF
>NA|TRBV19|TRBJ2-7|NA
TGTGCCAGTAGTTCACGGGACGGCCGATGGGGGCAGTACTTC
CASSSRDGRWGQYF
>NA|TRBV9|TRBJ1-3|NA
TGTGCCAGCAGCGTAGGTCCGGACTCTGGAAACACCATATATTTT
CASSVGPDSGNTIYF
>NA|TRBV7-9|TRBJ2-7|TRBD2
TGTGCCAGCAGCACCCCGGTAGCGGGGGGCCCCGAGCAGTACTTC
CASSTPVAGGPEQYF
>NA|TRBV30|TRBJ2-7|TRBD2
TGTGCCTGGAGACTAGCGGTCTTCTCGGGGAGCTCCTACGAGCAGTACTTC
CAWRLAVFSGSSYEQYF
>NA|TRBV19|TRBJ1-5|NA
TGTGCCAGTAGTCTCCGGGGGGTTGATCAGCCCCAGCATTTT
CASSLRGVDQPQHF
>NA|TRBV3-1/TRBV3-2|TRBJ2-7|TRBD1
TGTGCCAGCACCCCGGACAGGAATTTCTACGAGCAGTACTTC
CASTPDRNFYEQYF
>NA|TRBV27|TRBJ1-6|TRBD1
TGTGCCAGCAGGGGACAGGGGGCAGGAAATTCACCCCTCCACTTT
CASRGQGAGNSPLHF
>NA|TRBV7-8|TRBJ2-5|NA
TGTGCCAGCAGCTTAATGGCACCTCCTCAAGAGACCCAGTACTTC
CASSLMAPPQETQYF
>NA|TRBV19|TRBJ2-5|TRBD2
TGTGCCAGTAGTATGGGACTAGCGCTCGCTATCGGAGAGACCCAGTACTTC
CASSMGLALAIGETQYF
>NA|TRBV11-2|TRBJ2-3|NA
TGTGCCAGCAGCTTCTCCGTTTGGGGAAGCACAGATACGCAGTATTTT
CASSFSVWGSTDTQYF
>NA|TRBV30|TRBJ2-1|TRBD1
TGTGCCTGGAGTGGGGACAGGGGGCGGAATGAGCAGTTCTTC
CAWSGDRGRNEQFF
>NA|TRBV3-1/TRBV3-2|TRBJ2-7|TRBD2
TGTGCCGTGGGAGGGAAACCCTACGAGCAGTACTTC
CAVGGKPYEQYF
>NA|TRBV27|TRBJ2-5|NA
TGTGCCAGCCCCGCGGGGTGGATCCAAGAGACCCAGTACTTC
CASPAGWIQETQYF
>NA|TRBV10-3|TRBJ2-1|TRBD2
TGTGCCATCAGTGAGTCACTAGCGGGGGGGCAGAATGAGCAGTTCTTC
CAISESLAGGQNEQFF
>once|TRBV13|TRBJ2-7|NA
TGTGCCAGCAGCTCGGGGGACAACTCCTACGAGCAGTACTTC
CASSSGDNSYEQYF
>NA|TRBV5-4|TRBJ1-1|NA
TGTGCCAGCAGCTCGTCCCCAGGGGCGAGGGCTGAAGCTTTCTTT
CASSSSPGARAEAFF